This T cell receptor beta chain originates from a study of cytotoxic CD8 clonotypes in ibrutinib-treated CLL. Study details: Response sampling took place at median about 12 months of treatment, range 6 to 36.

The CDR3 is 15 amino acids. Trimming pared 6 bases from V and 0 bases from J, leaving 9 bases between. In germline, CDR1 is MNHEY, CDR2 SVGAGI. Profiled with immunoSEQ multiplex PCR; TCRdb holds only in-frame clones, not every one. The data hold roughly 23,000 clones, with less than 80% observed a single time. Overall study findings and caveats: Once treatment began, public clonotypes, which were uncommon, contracted or stayed stable.

Points on this clone: Its antigen is unknown.

The input for sequencing was PBMCs, taken before ibrutinib treatment. This chain uses TRBV6-5 with TRBJ2-6; D unresolved. This TCR derives from a human donor with chronic lymphocytic leukemia. The CDR3 is CASSTLDSGANVLTF. The CDR3 nucleotides read TGTGCCAGCAGCACCCTCGACTCTGGGGCCAACGTCCTGACTTTC.